A single sample is the source of the 2 T cell receptor beta chains below, sequenced in a study of blood T cell repertoires in COVID-19. Sequenced by immunoSEQ multiplex PCR; TCRdb stores in-frame clones only, minus some. The data contain about 130,000 clones, roughly 86% of them singletons. The sample was peripheral blood. These receptors came from a human donor in a cohort sampled during active COVID-19.

This rearrangement joins TRBV27 to TRBJ1-2; D remains unclear. Per germline, CDR1 MNHEY and CDR2 SMNVEV (reference sequence). This CDR3 contains 14 residues. V lost 5 bases and J 4 bases, leaving 14 bases between the germline ends. CDR3 loop: CASSLRGSFYGYTF. The CDR3 DNA is TGTGCCAGCAGTCTACGGGGAAGCTTCTATGGCTACACCTTC.

The chain uses TRBV15 and TRBJ2-7, with 7 bases identical to TRBD2. The V gene's germline CDR1 is LNHNV and CDR2 YYDKDF (reference sequence). The CDR3 sequence is 15 residues long. With V trimmed by 0 bases and J by 2 bases, 4 bases remained unmatched. The CDR3 reads CATSRDSSGPYEQYF. In DNA form, the CDR3 reads TGTGCCACCAGCAGAGATTCTAGCGGTCCCTACGAGCAGTACTTC. The full variable domain, with the rest looked up from reference TRBV15 and TRBJ2-7, is DAMVIQNPRYQVTQFGKPVTLSCSQTLNHNVMYWYQQKSSQAPKLLFHYYDKDFNNEADTPDNFQSRRPNTSFCFLDIRSPGLGDTAMYLCATSRDSSGPYEQYFGPGTRLTVT.